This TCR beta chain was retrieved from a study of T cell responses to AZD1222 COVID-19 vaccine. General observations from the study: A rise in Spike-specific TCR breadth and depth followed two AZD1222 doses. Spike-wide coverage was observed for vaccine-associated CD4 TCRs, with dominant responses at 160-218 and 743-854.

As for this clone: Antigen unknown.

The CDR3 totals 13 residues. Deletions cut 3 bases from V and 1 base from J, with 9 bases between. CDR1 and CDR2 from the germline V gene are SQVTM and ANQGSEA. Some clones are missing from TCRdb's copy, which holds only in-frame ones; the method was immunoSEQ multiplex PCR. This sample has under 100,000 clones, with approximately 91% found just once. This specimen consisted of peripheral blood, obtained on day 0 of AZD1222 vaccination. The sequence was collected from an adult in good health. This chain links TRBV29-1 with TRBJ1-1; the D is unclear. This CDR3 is CSVETVKNTEAFF. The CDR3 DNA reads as TGCAGCGTTGAGACCGTAAAGAACACTGAAGCTTTCTTT. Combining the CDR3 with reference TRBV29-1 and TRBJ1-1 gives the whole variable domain SAVISQKPSRDICQRGTSLTIQCQVDSQVTMMFWYRQQPGQSLTLIATANQGSEATYESGFVIDKFPISRPNLTFSTLTVSNMSPEDSSIYLCSVETVKNTEAFFGQGTRLTVV.